The sequence of this TCR beta chain was determined in a study of T cell responses to AZD1222 COVID-19 vaccine. Concerning this clone itself: No antigen is known for it.

This CDR3 has 14 residues. Germline V gene data show CDR1 as SGHDT and CDR2 as YYEEEE. Trimming cost V 0 bases and J 6 bases, with 12 bases left between them. General observations from the study: Seropositive AZD1222 recipients at baseline numbered only five or six. Sampling that yielded the repertoires occurred only after the peak T cell response. Clonal diversity may have been underestimated in mostly white British donors.

Clones were read by immunoSEQ multiplex PCR, and TCRdb kept only the in-frame ones, dropping some. Altogether 65,000 to 85,000 clones are present, 85% being singletons, with the ten largest covering roughly an eighth. The chain is built from TRBV5-6 and TRBJ2-5; D is ambiguous. The material sequenced was peripheral blood, taken on day 0 of AZD1222 vaccination. This receptor was identified in an adult in good health. The CDR3 DNA reads as TGTGCCAGCAGCTTGGAGACCAGGTCGCAGACCCAGTACTTC. It codes for CASSLETRSQTQYF.